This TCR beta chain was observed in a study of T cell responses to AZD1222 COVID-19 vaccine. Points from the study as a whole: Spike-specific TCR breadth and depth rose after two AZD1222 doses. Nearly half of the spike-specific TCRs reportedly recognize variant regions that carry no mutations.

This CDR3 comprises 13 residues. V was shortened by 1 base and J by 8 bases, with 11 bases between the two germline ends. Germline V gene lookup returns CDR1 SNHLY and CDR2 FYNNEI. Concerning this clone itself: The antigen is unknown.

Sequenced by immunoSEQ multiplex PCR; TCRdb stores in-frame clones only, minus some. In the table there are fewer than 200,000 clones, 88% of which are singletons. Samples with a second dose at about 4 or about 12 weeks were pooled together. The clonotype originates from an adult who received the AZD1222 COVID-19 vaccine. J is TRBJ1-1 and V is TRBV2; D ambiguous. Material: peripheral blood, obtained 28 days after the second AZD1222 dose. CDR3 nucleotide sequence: TGTGCCAGCAGTGAAGAGGTAGGACGAGAAGCTTTCTTT. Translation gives CASSEEVGREAFF.